The T cell receptor (beta chain) under discussion was sequenced for a study of tumor-infiltrating lymphocytes in localized non-small cell lung cancer. Study context: Several tumor histologies, both smoking statuses, and some post-neoadjuvant chemotherapy samples were included. Resected tumor was paired with non-adjacent uninvolved lung from the same patient. Study-level points and caveats: Not all patients were TCR sequenced, owing to tissue quantity. Higher tumor T cell infiltration than in uninvolved lung was supported by TCRbeta sequencing.

Trimming stripped 7 bases from V and 2 bases from J, with 14 bases between. From germline, CDR1 is PRHDT and CDR2 FYEKMQ (reference sequence). CDR3 length: 14 residues. Using immunoSEQ multiplex PCR, the repertoire was profiled, and TCRdb retains in-frame clones only, with some absent. The data contain some 6,800 clones, less than 70% of them singletons. By share, this clone counts as medium-sized. Antigen: not known. Input material: uninvolved lung tissue not adjacent to the tumor. This clonotype originated in a human donor with non-small cell lung cancer. This chain uses TRBV13 with TRBJ1-1; D may be TRBD1 (5 bases). The CDR3 reads CASTNGGVNTEAFF. CDR3 sequence (DNA): TGTGCCAGCACCAACGGGGGTGTTAACACTGAAGCTTTCTTT.